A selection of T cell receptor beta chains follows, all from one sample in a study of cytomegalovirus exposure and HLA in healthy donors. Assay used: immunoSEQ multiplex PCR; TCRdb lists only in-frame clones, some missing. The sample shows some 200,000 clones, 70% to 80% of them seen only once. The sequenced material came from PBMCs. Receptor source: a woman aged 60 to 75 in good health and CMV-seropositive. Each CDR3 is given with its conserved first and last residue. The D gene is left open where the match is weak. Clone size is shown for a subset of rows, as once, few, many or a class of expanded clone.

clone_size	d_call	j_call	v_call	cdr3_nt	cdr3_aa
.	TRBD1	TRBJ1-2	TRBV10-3	TGTGCCATCAGGGGCGACAGGGGGCCCCATGGCTACACCTTC	CAIRGDRGPHGYTF
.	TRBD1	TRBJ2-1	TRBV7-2	TGTGCCAGCAGCTATGACAGGGACCCCTACAATGAGCAGTTCTTC	CASSYDRDPYNEQFF
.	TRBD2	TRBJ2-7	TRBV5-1	TGCGCCAGCAGCTTGGGTCTAGCGGGGGGGCTGGCAACGAGCTCCTACGAGCAGTACTTC	CASSLGLAGGLATSSYEQYF
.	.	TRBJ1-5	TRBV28	TGTGCCAGCACCTGGGGGCGTCAGCCCCAGCATTTT	CASTWGRQPQHF
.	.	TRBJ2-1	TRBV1	TGCACCAGCATCTCAAAAAAGGGGGGGCTAGCGGGGTACAATGAGCAGTTCTTC	CTSISKKGGLAGYNEQFF
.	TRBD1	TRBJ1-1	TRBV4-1	TGCGCCAGCAGCCAAGGTCGAGGGGGCCATGAAGCTTTCTTT	CASSQGRGGHEAFF
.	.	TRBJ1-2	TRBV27	TGTGCCAGCAGTTTCCGGGGGGGCGCCTTTACCTATGGCTACACCTTC	CASSFRGGAFTYGYTF
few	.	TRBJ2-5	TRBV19	TGTGCCAGTAGTATACTGAGCGGCGGGGCGGGCAACCAAGAGACCCAGTACTTC	CASSILSGGAGNQETQYF
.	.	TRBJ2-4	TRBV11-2	TGTGCCAGCAGTCGCAGCGGTCAAAACATTCAGTACTTC	CASSRSGQNIQYF
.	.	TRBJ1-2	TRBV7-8	TGTGCCAGCAGCTTAGGCAGGGGTCATGGCTACACCTTC	CASSLGRGHGYTF
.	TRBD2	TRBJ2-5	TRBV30	TGTGCCTGGAGTGTACTAGCGGGGGTGGGAGAGACCCAGTACTTC	CAWSVLAGVGETQYF
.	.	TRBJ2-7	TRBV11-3	TGTGCCAGCAGCTTATCAGGCTACGAGCAGTACTTC	CASSLSGYEQYF
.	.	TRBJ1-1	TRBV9	TGTGCCAGCAGCTACACAGCTAACACTGAAGCTTTCTTT	CASSYTANTEAFF